One sample yielded the 24 T cell receptor beta chains listed below, sequenced in a study of CD8 T cells in Susac syndrome. Random-hexamer reverse transcription was applied to roughly 0.5 to 1 ug RNA. TCRdb independently ran MiXCR on the immunoSEQ multiplex PCR reads; one entry per CDR3 protein. Found here are 150,000 to 200,000 distinct CDR3 sequences, approximately 94% of them singletons; the top ten hold approximately 0.098%. The sequencing sample was made of CD4+ T cells from PBMCs. The receptor source for this set is a human donor with Susac syndrome.

This clonotype occurred a few times. The gene calls are TRBV5-4 and TRBJ2-1; 9 bases line up with TRBD2. Germline-derived CDR1 and CDR2 are SGHNT and YYREEE (reference sequence). The length of the CDR3 is 11 residues. V was pared by 5 bases and J by 10 bases, with 1 base of the junction left unmatched. DNA for the CDR3: TGTGCCAGCAGTCTAGCGGGGGAGCAGTTCTTC. Its protein is CASSLAGEQFF.

CDR3 in amino acids: CASNRQQYF. Written as DNA, the CDR3 is TGTGCCAGTAATCGGCAGCAGTACTTC. This sequence joins TRBV19 and TRBJ2-7; no clear D gene. CDR3 length equals 9 residues. The ends were cut back, 7 bases at V and 8 bases at J, with 6 bases in the middle. Germline CDR1 is LNHDA and CDR2 is SQIVND (reference sequence).

The CDR3 region has the DNA TGTGCCAGCAGTCACCTAAGCTGGACTAGCGGGGGGGCTGAGACCCAGTACTTC. Translating gives CASSHLSWTSGGAETQYF. The chain couples TRBV6-5 to TRBJ2-5; 15 bases are shared with TRBD2. The junction had 12 bases not matched to a gene; V was cut back by 5 bases and J by 5 bases. CDR1 is MNHEY and CDR2 is SVGAGI in the germline V gene. The CDR3 has 18 residues.

V usage is TRBV9 and J usage is TRBJ1-2, with TRBD1 as a possible D gene (6 bases). The CDR3 loop spans 14 amino acids. Germline V gene data show CDR1 as SGDLS and CDR2 as YYNGEE. V shed 1 base and J shed 6 bases, with 13 bases lying between them. CDR3 sequence reads: CASSVQGSFHGYTF. Here the CDR3 DNA reads TGTGCCAGCAGCGTACAGGGGAGCTTTCATGGCTACACCTTC.

The rearrangement joins TRBV4-1 to TRBJ1-4, with 9 positions matching TRBD1. V trimming: 4 bases; J trimming: 11 bases; junction bases outside the gene matches: 5. Germline V gene data show CDR1 as MGHRA and CDR2 as YSYEKL. The CDR3 is 13 residues long. The chain's CDR3 is CASSRDRDWKLFF. CDR3 bases: TGCGCCAGCAGCCGGGACAGGGATTGGAAACTGTTTTTT.

The CDR3: CASSRRTSGGYNEQFF. DNA of the CDR3: TGTGCCAGCAGTCGACGGACTAGCGGGGGCTACAATGAGCAGTTCTTC. The chain links TRBV7-2 to TRBJ2-1, with 13 positions matching TRBD2. The trim removed 6 bases at V and 3 bases at J, leaving 5 bases unmatched. The CDR3 totals 16 residues. The germline CDR1 and CDR2 sequences are SGHTA and FQGNSA.

This clonotype was recorded once. One junction end does not reproduce the germline sequence, and a read error may be involved. This chain links TRBV5-1 with TRBJ1-2; D might be TRBD1 (6 bases). The germline V gene has CDR1 SGHRS and CDR2 YFSETQ. This CDR3 has 15 amino acids. The CDR3 loop is CASSLDQGRYYGYTF. Here the CDR3 DNA reads TGCGCCAGCAGTTTGGATCAGGGGCGGTACTATGGCTACACCTTC.

J is TRBJ2-1 and V is TRBV30; D tentatively fits TRBD1 or TRBD2 (6 bases each). The CDR3 covers 11 residues. CDR1 and CDR2 (germline): GTSNPN, SVGIG (reference sequence). Trimming stripped 3 bases from V and 15 bases from J, with 15 bases between. The CDR3 spells CAWSNGGPRFF. The DNA for the CDR3 is TGTGCCTGGAGCAACGGGGGCCCAAGGTTCTTC.

CDR3 sequence: CSAPVAGGIYNEQFF. In DNA, the CDR3 is TGCAGTGCTCCTGTAGCGGGGGGGATATACAATGAGCAGTTCTTC. This sequence joins TRBV20-1 and TRBJ2-1; 11 bases are a match to TRBD2. V shed 5 bases, J shed 4 bases, and the junction held 7 bases outside the gene matches. The CDR3 is 15 residues long. Looked up from germline, CDR1 is DFQATT and CDR2 is SNEGSKA (reference sequence).

V is TRBV5-1 and J is TRBJ2-2; D is tentatively TRBD1 or TRBD2 (6 bases each). V was cut by 2 bases and J by 7 bases, with 15 bases left in between. The CDR3 runs to 15 residues. Germline values: CDR1 SGHRS, CDR2 YFSETQ. The CDR3 protein is CASSLQGGGSGELFF. CDR3 sequence (DNA): TGCGCCAGCAGCTTACAGGGAGGAGGAAGCGGGGAGCTGTTTTTT.

The V gene is TRBV7-3, the J gene TRBJ2-1; 12 bases map to TRBD2. Unmatched junction bases numbered 12, after V lost 5 bases and J lost 7 bases. Germline V gene lookup returns CDR1 SGHTA and CDR2 FQGTGA. The CDR3 is made up of 17 amino acids. The CDR3 DNA sequence: TGTGCCAGCAGCCTACTAGCGGGGGGCGCATCATCTAATGAGCAGTTCTTC. This codes for CASSLLAGGASSNEQFF.

V is TRBV29-1 and J is TRBJ1-2, with 8 positions matching TRBD1. The V and J ends lost 6 bases and 9 bases, in that order; junction bases with no gene match: 12. There are 13 residues in the CDR3. Looked up from germline, CDR1 is SQVTM and CDR2 is ANQGSEA. The CDR3 loop reads CSVMWTGLSSYTF. CDR3 in DNA: TGCAGCGTCATGTGGACAGGGTTGTCAAGCTACACCTTC.

The chain combines TRBV9 with TRBJ2-5; 10 nucleotides line up with TRBD1. V gave up 4 bases and J gave up 5 bases; unmatched junction bases: 11. The CDR3 contains 16 residues. Per the germline V gene, CDR1 is SGDLS and CDR2 is YYNGEE. CDR3 DNA sequence: TGTGCCAGCAGCCCCCAAGGGGACAGGGGTTGGGAGACCCAGTACTTC. Protein product: CASSPQGDRGWETQYF.

The V gene is TRBV11-1, the J gene TRBJ2-3; D not certain. Germline CDR1 and CDR2: SGHAT and FQDESV (reference sequence). The V gene lost 1 base and the J gene lost 5 bases, with 10 bases spanning the gap. The CDR3 has 14 amino acids. CDR3 protein: CASSLVPALDTQYF. CDR3 sequence (DNA): TGTGCCAGCAGCTTAGTTCCCGCCTTAGATACGCAGTATTTT.

This chain uses TRBV4-1 with TRBJ2-3; no reliable D call. V dropped 3 bases and J dropped 5 bases, with 6 bases sitting between them. The CDR3 totals 12 residues. Germline V CDR1 and CDR2: MGHRA, YSYEKL. CDR3 nucleotide sequence: TGCGCCAGCAGCCATGTAAAAGATACGCAGTATTTT. It yields the protein CASSHVKDTQYF.

The chain is built from TRBV18 and TRBJ2-7; the D gene could be TRBD1 or TRBD2 (6 bases each). The V gene's germline CDR1 is KGHSH and CDR2 LQKENI. CDR3 length: 14 amino acids. Deletions cut 4 bases from V and 0 bases from J, with 10 bases between. For the CDR3, the DNA is TGTGCCAGCTCACGGGCGGGACACTCCTACGAGCAGTACTTC. Its translation is CASSRAGHSYEQYF.

This rearrangement joins TRBV30 to TRBJ1-1; D is unresolved. This CDR3 is 13 amino acids long. The V end was cut by 7 bases, the J end by 3 bases, with 15 bases between. Looked up from germline, CDR1 is GTSNPN and CDR2 is SVGIG (reference sequence). The CDR3 region is CASRASVDTEAFF. Here the CDR3 DNA reads TGTGCCTCGCGAGCCTCCGTGGACACTGAAGCTTTCTTT.

The chain combines TRBV20-1 with TRBJ2-6, with D maybe TRBD2 (6 bases). CDR3 length: 17 residues. Trimming pared 1 base from V and 0 bases from J, leaving 13 bases between. The germline CDR1 and CDR2 sequences are DFQATT and SNEGSKA (reference sequence). CDR3 residues: CSARVGTDYSGANVLTF. In nucleotides, the CDR3 is TGCAGTGCTAGAGTAGGGACGGACTACTCTGGGGCCAACGTCCTGACTTTC.

This chain uses TRBV11-3 with TRBJ2-1; the D is unclear. Trimming stripped 4 bases from V and 10 bases from J, with 14 bases between. The length of the CDR3 is 13 residues. The germline V gene encodes CDR1 SGHNT and CDR2 YENEEA. The CDR3 region is CASSSTSIEEQFF. CDR3 nucleotides: TGTGCCAGCAGCTCAACGAGTATAGAGGAGCAGTTCTTC.

This sequence joins TRBV7-6 and TRBJ2-2; 9 positions match TRBD2. The germline V gene encodes CDR1 SGHVS and CDR2 FNYEAQ. J was trimmed by 4 bases and V by 2 bases; bases with no gene match: 8. The CDR3 spans 17 residues. The CDR3 DNA reads TGTGCCAGCAGCTTAAGTAATATGGGACTAGCCACCGGGGAGCTGTTTTTT. Its protein product is CASSLSNMGLATGELFF.

The V and J genes are TRBV6-5 and TRBJ2-3, with a tentative D call TRBD2 (6 bases). This CDR3 is built from 14 residues. The germline CDR1 and CDR2 sequences are MNHEY and SVGAGI. Trimming took off 8 bases at V and 2 bases at J, with 14 bases between the two ends. The CDR3 loop reads CASQTGVVTDTQYF. As DNA, the CDR3 is TGTGCCAGCCAGACGGGGGTGGTCACAGATACGCAGTATTTT.

This clonotype appeared once. The genes are TRBV4-1 and TRBJ2-1; possibly TRBD1 or TRBD2 for D (6 bases each). Germline CDR1 is MGHRA and CDR2 is YSYEKL. The CDR3 runs to 15 residues. V was shortened by 3 bases and J by 1 base, with 10 bases between the two germline ends. In DNA, the CDR3 is TGCGCCAGCAGCCACGAGGGGGGTTCCTACAATGAGCAGTTCTTC. Amino acids: CASSHEGGSYNEQFF.

V usage is TRBV25-1 and J usage is TRBJ2-7, with unresolved D. This CDR3 comprises 12 residues. Germline V gives CDR1 MGHDK, CDR2 SYGVNS. Trimming left V 3 bases short and J 3 bases short, with 6 bases between. The CDR3 protein is CASSDWDYEQYF. CDR3 bases: TGTGCCAGCAGTGACTGGGACTACGAGCAGTACTTC.

The chain recombines TRBV7-3 with TRBJ2-5; D is unclear. CDR1 and CDR2 from the germline V gene are SGHTA and FQGTGA. This CDR3 has 15 residues. The germline V and J ends were trimmed by 0 bases and 1 base, with 9 bases remaining between them. The CDR3 bases are TGTGCCAGCAGCTTAACCTCGTCGGTCCAAGAGACCCAGTACTTC. Translation gives CASSLTSSVQETQYF. Using reference TRBV7-3 and TRBJ2-5 for the parts outside the CDR3, the full variable domain is GAGVSQTPSNKVTEKGKYVELRCDPISGHTALYWYRQSLGQGPEFLIYFQGTGAADDSGLPNDRFFAVRPEGSVSTLKIQRTERGDSAVYLCASSLTSSVQETQYFGPGTRLLVL.